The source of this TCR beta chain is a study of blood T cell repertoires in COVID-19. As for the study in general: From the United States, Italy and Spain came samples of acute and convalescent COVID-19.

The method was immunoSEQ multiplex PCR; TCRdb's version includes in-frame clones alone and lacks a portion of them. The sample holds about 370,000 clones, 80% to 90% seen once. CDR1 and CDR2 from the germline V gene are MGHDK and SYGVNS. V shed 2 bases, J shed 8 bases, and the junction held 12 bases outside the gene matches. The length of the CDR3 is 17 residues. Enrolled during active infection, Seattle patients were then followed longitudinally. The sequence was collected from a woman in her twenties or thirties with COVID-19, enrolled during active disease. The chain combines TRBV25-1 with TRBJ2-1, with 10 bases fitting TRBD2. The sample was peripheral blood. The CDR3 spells CASSELTSGRAADEQFF. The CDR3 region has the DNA TGTGCCAGCAGTGAACTAACCAGCGGGAGGGCCGCGGATGAGCAGTTCTTC.